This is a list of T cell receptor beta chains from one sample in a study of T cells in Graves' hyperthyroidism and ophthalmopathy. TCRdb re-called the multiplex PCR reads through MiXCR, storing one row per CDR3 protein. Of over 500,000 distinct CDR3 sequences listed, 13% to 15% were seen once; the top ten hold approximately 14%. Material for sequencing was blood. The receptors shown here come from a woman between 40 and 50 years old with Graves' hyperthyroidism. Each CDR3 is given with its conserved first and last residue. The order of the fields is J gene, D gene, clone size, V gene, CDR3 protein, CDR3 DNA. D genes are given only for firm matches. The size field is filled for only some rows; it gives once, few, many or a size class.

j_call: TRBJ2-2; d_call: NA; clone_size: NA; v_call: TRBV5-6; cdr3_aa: CASSTDSNTGELFF; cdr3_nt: TGTGCCAGCAGCACGGACAGCAACACCGGGGAGCTGTTTTTT
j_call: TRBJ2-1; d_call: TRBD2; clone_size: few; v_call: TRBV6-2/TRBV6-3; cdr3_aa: CASSYSEVGRAGNEQFF; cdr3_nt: TGTGCCAGCAGTTACTCGGAGGTCGGGAGGGCCGGGAATGAGCAGTTCTTC
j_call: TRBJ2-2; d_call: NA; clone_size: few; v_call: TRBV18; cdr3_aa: CASSPPGNLNTGELFF; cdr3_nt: TGTGCCAGCTCACCACCGGGGAACCTCAACACCGGGGAGCTGTTTTTT
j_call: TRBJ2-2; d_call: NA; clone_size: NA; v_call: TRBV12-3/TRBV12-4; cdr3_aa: CASSFVSGSLTGELSF; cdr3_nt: TGTGCCAGCAGTTTCGTTTCCGGGAGCCTAACCGGGGAGCTGTCTTTT
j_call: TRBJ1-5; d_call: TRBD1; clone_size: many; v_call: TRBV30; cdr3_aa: CAWTRQGADQPQHF; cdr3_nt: TGTGCCTGGACCCGACAGGGGGCGGATCAGCCCCAGCATTTT
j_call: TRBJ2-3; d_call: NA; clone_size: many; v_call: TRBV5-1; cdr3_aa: CASSSEGDTQYF; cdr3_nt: TGCGCCAGCAGCTCGGAAGGAGATACGCAGTATTTT
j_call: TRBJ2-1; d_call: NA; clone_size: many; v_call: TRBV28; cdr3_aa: CASGSSSYNEQFF; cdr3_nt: TGTGCCAGCGGCTCGAGCTCCTACAATGAGCAGTTCTTC
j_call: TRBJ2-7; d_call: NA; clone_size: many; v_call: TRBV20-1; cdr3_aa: CSAEQGSTDEQYF; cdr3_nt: TGCAGTGCCGAGCAGGGGAGTACGGACGAGCAGTACTTC
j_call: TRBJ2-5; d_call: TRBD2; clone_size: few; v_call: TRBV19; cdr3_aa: CASSPGASGLTLGVTQYF; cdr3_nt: TGTGCCAGTAGTCCCGGGGCTAGCGGACTCACCCTTGGAGTGACCCAGTACTTC
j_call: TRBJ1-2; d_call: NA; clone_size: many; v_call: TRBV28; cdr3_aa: CASSPQGTYYGYTF; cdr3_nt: TGTGCCAGCAGTCCGCAGGGGACGTACTATGGCTACACCTTC
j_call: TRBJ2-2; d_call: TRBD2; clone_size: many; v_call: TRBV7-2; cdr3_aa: CASSNGRTSGPTNTGELFF; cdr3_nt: TGTGCCAGCTCGAATGGCCGGACTAGCGGGCCCACGAACACCGGGGAGCTGTTTTTT
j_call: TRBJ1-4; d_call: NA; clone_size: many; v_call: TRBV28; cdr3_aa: CASSLFGQGDNEKLFF; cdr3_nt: TGTGCCAGCAGTTTATTCGGGCAGGGAGATAATGAAAAACTGTTTTTT
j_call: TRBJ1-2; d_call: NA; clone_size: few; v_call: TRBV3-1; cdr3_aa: CASSQGGRPYGYTF; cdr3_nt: TGTGCCAGCAGCCAAGGCGGACGGCCCTATGGCTACACCTTC